This TCR beta chain was recovered during a study of graft-versus-host responses after intestinal transplantation. Study at large: For approximately 3 years after anti-thymocyte globulin induction, all recipients took tacrolimus and steroids.

Clones were read by immunoSEQ multiplex PCR, and TCRdb kept only the in-frame ones, dropping some. The top ten clones hold 4% to 5.5% of a sample with some 6,700 clones, 75% to 90% of them seen once. Study conclusions and caveats: Detected in recipient marrow were GvH clones, some of which were first observed in ileum or blood. Early post-transplant HvG declines showed an association with peak circulating GvH clone levels.

As concerns this clone: Its antigen is as yet unknown.

Germline values: CDR1 SQVTM, CDR2 ANQGSEA. V gave up 5 bases and J gave up 5 bases; unmatched junction bases: 7. The CDR3 length is 13 residues. This chain joins TRBV29-1 and TRBJ2-5; 8 bases match TRBD1. Source: PBMCs, taken roughly 87 days after transplant. This TCR came from a human patient who received an intestinal transplant, so some T cells may come from the graft donor. For the CDR3, the DNA is TGCAGCGTTCCCCCGGGACAGGTCGAGACCCAGTACTTC. Its protein is CSVPPGQVETQYF.